This T cell receptor (beta chain) was identified during a study of identical twins (dated by TCRdb to between 2015 and 2016). Looking at the study overall: To test whether fetal clonotypes persist, this study deep-sequenced TCR alpha and beta repertoires from monozygotic twins, from unrelated adults of various ages, and from cord blood. To rule out contamination, the twin experiments were replicated at different times with different library preparation protocols. Broader findings and caveats from the paper: Conclusions relied on cross-sectional statistical analysis, since the same donors could not be followed over many years. Out-of-frame TCR alpha sharing in monozygotic twins was systematically underestimated by recombination models, whereas sharing between unrelated individuals was in agreement with the recombination models. Compared with coincidental sharing between unrelated individuals, out-of-frame TCR alpha sequences shared between twins showed an excess of sequences with low generation probability. Excess twin sharing in beta out-of-frame sequences was weaker because fewer shared sequences lowered the signal-to-noise ratio. Abundant cord blood beta clonotypes had fewer insertions, young adult naive repertoires showed a similar but weaker trend, and memory repertoires showed no such trend. Invariant T cells such as MAIT and iNKT could partly confound zero-insertion analyses, though diverse VJ usage argued against this for most clonotypes.

Every donor in the study was a healthy Caucasian. The twin cohort consisted of three pairs of female monozygotic twins, all aged about 18 to 30 years. Positive isolation kits from Invitrogen were used to isolate the CD4+ and CD8+ T cell populations. V is cut by 0 bases and J by 4 bases, and the space between the germline ends is 12 bases. The germline V gene (reference sequence) yields DFQATT for CDR1 and SNEGSKA for CDR2. The CDR3 runs 14 residues from the cysteine to the phenylalanine. CDR3 DNA is the only sequence kept; it has 42 bases, read in frame from the first base. Comments on this clonotype: The antigen this receptor binds is unknown. The record has no base qualities; no much larger clone is one base away.

The library came from 5' RACE. Sequencing used an Illumina HiSeq 2000. Template switching added a universal primer binding site, and the final cDNA carried a unique molecular identifier that allowed TCR cDNA molecules to be counted accurately. Specific primers in the conserved constant-segment region were used to synthesize first-strand cDNA for TCR alpha and beta chains. To control for contamination, every cDNA library carried two barcodes: a SMART-Mk sample barcode plus Illumina barcodes. TruSeq adapter sequences, together with Illumina sample barcodes, were added in two successive PCR steps. The Illumina HiSeq platform was used with custom primers to sequence TCR alpha and beta cDNA libraries. The paper's data handling went like this. MiGEC was used to process raw reads and extract unique molecular identifiers, and MiXCR was used to find CDR3 positions. Recombination models were inferred per individual with the repgenHMM and IGoR tools using an EM algorithm. Shared clonotypes were analyzed with the tcR package in R, and sharing was normalized by the product of cloneset sizes. To study raw recombination without the effects of thymic and clonal selection, out-of-frame nonproductive sequences were analyzed. The public reads were reprocessed in TCRdb via fastp at Q25 and MiXCR, keeping in-frame beta chains. Merged by CDR3 protein, the rows form single entries marked with the most common genes and DNA. TCRdb's processing, not the authors' own work, is the source of the V and J calls. The sample includes fewer than 500,000 distinct CDR3 sequences, with roughly 24% observed a single time. About 3% of the sample is held by the ten biggest clonotypes.

A further study also used this sample, focusing on T cells expressing NK-cell markers. Looking at the second paper: In sorted CD3+CD56+NKG2C+, CD3+CD56+NKG2C- and CD3+CD56-NKG2C+ T-cell subsets from 8 or 9 donors, TCR beta-chain repertoires were profiled. Of the eight sequenced donors, seven were found to be HCMV-seropositive and one was found to be HCMV-seronegative. In several experiments an anti-gammadeltaTCR antibody was added to restrict sorting to alphabetaTCR-expressing T cells. In roughly 6 donors, the dominant CD3+CD56+NKG2C+ clonotypes were found to rank among the top 10 CD8+ clonotypes and to make up roughly 1.0-8% of CD8+ T cells. Those dominant clonotypes were again the most abundant among CD3+CD56-NKG2C+ cells in several donors, at roughly 25-60.1%. Whether the expanded NKG2C-expressing T cell clones were specific for HCMV antigens remained unclear. Randomly selected healthy volunteers, three men and five women, were used as the eight sequenced donors. HCMV-specific IgG was detected in serum with a commercial ELISA kit to determine HCMV serostatus. MIGEC handled demultiplexing of the reads and grouping by UMI, while MiTCR was used to assemble and quantify clonotypes. To exclude erroneous sequences, only TCR cDNA sequences supported by at least two reads were retained. The tcR package was used for downstream repertoire analysis, and clonotypes were matched across fractions by CDR3 nucleotide sequence plus V segment. Antigen specificity was annotated against VDJdb with VDJmatch, allowing one amino acid substitution in CDR3.

Sequences were obtained from CD4+ T cells sorted from blood. This TCR came from a young woman in good health. Recombination joined TRBV20-1 with TRBJ1-1; the best D guess is TRBD1, with 5 bases matching. The nucleotide sequence reads as follows: TGCAGTGCTAGAGATTCGGGGGTTAGCACTGAAGCTTTCTTT. This encodes CSARDSGVSTEAFF.